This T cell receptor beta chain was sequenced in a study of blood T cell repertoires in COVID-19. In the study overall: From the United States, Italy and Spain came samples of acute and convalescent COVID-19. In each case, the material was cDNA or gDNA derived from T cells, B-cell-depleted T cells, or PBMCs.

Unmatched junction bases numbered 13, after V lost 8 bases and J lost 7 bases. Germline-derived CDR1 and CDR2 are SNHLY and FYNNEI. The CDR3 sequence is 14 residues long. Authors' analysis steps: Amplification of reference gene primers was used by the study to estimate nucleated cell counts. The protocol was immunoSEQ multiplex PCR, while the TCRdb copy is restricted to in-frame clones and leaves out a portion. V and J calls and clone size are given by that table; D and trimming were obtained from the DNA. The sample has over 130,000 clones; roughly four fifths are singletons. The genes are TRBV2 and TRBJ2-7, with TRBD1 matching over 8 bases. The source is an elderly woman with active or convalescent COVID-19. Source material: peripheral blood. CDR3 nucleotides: TGTGCCAGCCGGGCCGGACAGGGAAAGAGAGAGCAGTACTTC. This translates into CASRAGQGKREQYF.